The sequence of this TCR beta chain was determined in a study of T cells after yellow fever vaccination. After removal of 5 bases from V and 4 bases from J, the junction contained 2 bases not matched to a gene. This CDR3 contains 13 residues. The germline gives CDR1 DFQATT, CDR2 SNEGSKA (reference sequence). TCRdb processed the 5' RACE reads anew with MiXCR; each CDR3 protein has one entry. The data contain 350,000 to 450,000 distinct CDR3 sequences, 15% to 20% of them singletons. This receptor was taken from a man aged 18 to 29 who received the YFV17D yellow fever vaccine. The chain couples TRBV20-1 to TRBJ2-7, with 13 bases matching TRBD2. This material consisted of PBMCs, taken before the yellow fever booster vaccination. In DNA form, the CDR3 reads TGCAGTGCTGGGACTAGCGGGGCGTACGAGCAGTACTTC. Translating it yields CSAGTSGAYEQYF.